The TCR beta chain described here comes from a study of blood T cell repertoires in COVID-19. About the study: Spain, Italy and the United States supplied samples that represented acute and convalescent COVID-19.

Methods used by the authors: Scientists estimated how many nucleated cells there were by amplifying reference gene primers. Using immunoSEQ multiplex PCR, the repertoire was profiled, and TCRdb retains in-frame clones only, with some absent. From that table come the V and J calls and clone size; the DNA was used to work out D and trimming. The profile covers about 260,000 clones, with approximately 80% appearing a single time and 4.2% taken by the ten largest. Germline V gives CDR1 MNHNY, CDR2 SVGAGI (reference sequence). The ends lost 6 bases at V and 4 bases at J; junction bases unmatched: 9. The length of the CDR3 is 15 residues.

V and J are TRBV6-6 and TRBJ2-3, with 8 nucleotides matching TRBD2. The sample comprised peripheral blood. The sequence came from a man aged 60-69 years with acute or convalescent COVID-19. CDR3: CASRSSGTSPDTQYF. CDR3 DNA sequence: TGTGCCAGCAGGTCTTCCGGGACTAGTCCAGATACGCAGTATTTT.